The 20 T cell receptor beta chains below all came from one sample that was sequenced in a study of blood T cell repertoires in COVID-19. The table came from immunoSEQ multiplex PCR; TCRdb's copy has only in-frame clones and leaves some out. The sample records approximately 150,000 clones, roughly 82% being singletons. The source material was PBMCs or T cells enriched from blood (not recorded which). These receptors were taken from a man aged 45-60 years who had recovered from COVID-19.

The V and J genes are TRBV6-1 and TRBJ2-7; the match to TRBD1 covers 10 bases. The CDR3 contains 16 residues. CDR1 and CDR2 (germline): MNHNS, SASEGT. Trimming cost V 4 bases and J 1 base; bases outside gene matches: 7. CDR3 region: CASSGYGTGVSYEQYF. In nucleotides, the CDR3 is TGTGCCAGCAGTGGGTATGGGACAGGGGTTTCCTACGAGCAGTACTTC.

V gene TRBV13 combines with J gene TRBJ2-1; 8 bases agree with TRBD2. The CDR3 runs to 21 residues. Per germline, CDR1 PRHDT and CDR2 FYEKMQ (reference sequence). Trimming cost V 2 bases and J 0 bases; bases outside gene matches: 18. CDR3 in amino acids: CASSLLGLSETSGASYNEQFF. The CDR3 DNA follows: TGTGCCAGCAGCTTATTAGGACTATCCGAAACTAGCGGAGCCTCCTACAATGAGCAGTTCTTC. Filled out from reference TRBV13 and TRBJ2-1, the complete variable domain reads AAGVIQSPRHLIKEKRETATLKCYPIPRHDTVYWYQQGPGQDPQFLISFYEKMQSDKGSIPDRFSAQQFSDYHSELNMSSLELGDSALYFCASSLLGLSETSGASYNEQFFGPGTRLTVL.

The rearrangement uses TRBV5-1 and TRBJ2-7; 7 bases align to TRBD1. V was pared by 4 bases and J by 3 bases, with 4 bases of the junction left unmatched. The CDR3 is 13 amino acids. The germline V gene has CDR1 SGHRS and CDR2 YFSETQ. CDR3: CASSGDSHYEQYF. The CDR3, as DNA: TGCGCCAGCAGCGGGGACAGTCACTACGAGCAGTACTTC.

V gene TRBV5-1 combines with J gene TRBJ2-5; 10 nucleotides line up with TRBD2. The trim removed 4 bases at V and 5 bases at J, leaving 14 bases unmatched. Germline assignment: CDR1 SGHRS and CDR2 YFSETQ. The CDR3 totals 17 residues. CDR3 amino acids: CASSASMKRGGGETQYF. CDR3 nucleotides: TGCGCCAGCAGCGCCTCTATGAAGCGGGGGGGTGGCGAGACCCAGTACTTC.

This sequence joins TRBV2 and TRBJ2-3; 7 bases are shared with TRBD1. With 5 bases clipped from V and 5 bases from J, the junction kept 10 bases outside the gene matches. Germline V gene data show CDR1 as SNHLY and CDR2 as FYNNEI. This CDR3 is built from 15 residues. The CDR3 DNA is TGTGCCAGCAGTCCTACCCCGACAGGGAAAGATACGCAGTATTTT. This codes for CASSPTPTGKDTQYF.

CDR3 in DNA: TGTGCCAGCAGAAAATTGACAGGGCGCGAGACCCAGTACTTC. Translating gives CASRKLTGRETQYF. The V gene is TRBV5-6, the J gene TRBJ2-5; 7 bases match TRBD1. CDR1 is SGHDT and CDR2 is YYEEEE in the germline V gene. Trimming removed 5 bases from V and 5 bases from J; junction bases left unmatched: 9. This CDR3 is built from 14 residues.

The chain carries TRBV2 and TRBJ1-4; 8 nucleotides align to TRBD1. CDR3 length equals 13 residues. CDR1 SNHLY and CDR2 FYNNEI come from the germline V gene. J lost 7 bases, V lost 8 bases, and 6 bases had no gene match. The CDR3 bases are TGTGCCAGCCGTACAGGGGGTTTTGAAAAACTGTTTTTT. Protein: CASRTGGFEKLFF.

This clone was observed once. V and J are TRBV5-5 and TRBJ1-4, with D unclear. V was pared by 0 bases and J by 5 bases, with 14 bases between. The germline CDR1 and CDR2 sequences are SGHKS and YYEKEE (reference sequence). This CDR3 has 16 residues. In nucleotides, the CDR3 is TGTGCCAGCAGCTTGGCCGGGGTGAGAGGGAATGAAAAACTGTTTTTT. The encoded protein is CASSLAGVRGNEKLFF.

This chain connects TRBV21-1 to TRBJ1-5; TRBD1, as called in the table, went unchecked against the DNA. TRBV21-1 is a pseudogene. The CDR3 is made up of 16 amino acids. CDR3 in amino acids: CASSNVGAGCNQPQHF. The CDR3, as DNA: TGTGCCAGCAGCAACGTAGGCGCAGGGTGCAATCAGCCCCAGCATTTT.

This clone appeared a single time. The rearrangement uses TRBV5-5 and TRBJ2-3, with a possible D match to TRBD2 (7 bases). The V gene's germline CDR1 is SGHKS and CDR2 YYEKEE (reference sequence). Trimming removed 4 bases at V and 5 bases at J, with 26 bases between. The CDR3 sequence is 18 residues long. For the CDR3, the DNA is TGTGCCAGCAGCCGGTGGGGAGGGACGGCGGGGGCGGTAGATACGCAGTATTTT. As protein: CASSRWGGTAGAVDTQYF.

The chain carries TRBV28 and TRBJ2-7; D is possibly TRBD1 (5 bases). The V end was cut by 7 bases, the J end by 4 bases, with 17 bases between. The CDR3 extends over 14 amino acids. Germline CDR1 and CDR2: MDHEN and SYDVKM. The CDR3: CASTPGQGQYEQYF. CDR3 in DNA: TGTGCCAGCACCCCCGGACAAGGGCAATACGAGCAGTACTTC.

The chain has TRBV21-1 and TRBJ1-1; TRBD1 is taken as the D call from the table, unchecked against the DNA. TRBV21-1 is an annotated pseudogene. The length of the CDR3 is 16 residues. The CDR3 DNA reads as TGTGCCAGCAGCAAAGCGGGTGGGCAGGGGGACACTGAAGCTTTCTTT. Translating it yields CASSKAGGQGDTEAFF.

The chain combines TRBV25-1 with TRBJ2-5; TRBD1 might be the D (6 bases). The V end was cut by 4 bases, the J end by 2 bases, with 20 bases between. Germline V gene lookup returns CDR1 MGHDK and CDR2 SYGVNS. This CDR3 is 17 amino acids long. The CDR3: CASSVAWGQNLQETQYF. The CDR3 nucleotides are TGTGCCAGCAGTGTGGCTTGGGGACAAAACTTACAAGAGACCCAGTACTTC.

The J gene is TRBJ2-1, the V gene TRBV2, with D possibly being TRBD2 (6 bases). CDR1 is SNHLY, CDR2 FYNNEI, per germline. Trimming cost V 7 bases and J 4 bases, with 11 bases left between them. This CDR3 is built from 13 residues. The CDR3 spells CASNSGRYNEQFF. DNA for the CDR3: TGTGCCAGCAATAGCGGTCGTTACAATGAGCAGTTCTTC.

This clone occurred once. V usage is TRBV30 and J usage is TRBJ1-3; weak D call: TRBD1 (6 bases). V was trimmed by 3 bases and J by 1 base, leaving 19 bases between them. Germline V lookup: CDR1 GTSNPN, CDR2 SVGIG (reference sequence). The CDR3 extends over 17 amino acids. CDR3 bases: TGTGCCTGGAGCCCAGGGACACGGCTCGGATCTGGAAACACCATATATTTT. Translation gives CAWSPGTRLGSGNTIYF.

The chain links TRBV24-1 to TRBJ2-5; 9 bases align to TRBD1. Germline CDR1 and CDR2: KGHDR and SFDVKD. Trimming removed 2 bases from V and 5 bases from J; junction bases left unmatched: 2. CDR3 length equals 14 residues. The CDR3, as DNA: TGTGCCACCAGTGATTACGGACAGGGGGAGACCCAGTACTTC. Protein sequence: CATSDYGQGETQYF.

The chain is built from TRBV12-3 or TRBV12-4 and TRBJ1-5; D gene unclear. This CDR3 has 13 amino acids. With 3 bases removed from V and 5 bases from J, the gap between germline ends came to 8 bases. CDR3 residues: CASSLFSDQPQHF. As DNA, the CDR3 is TGTGCCAGCAGTTTGTTTTCGGATCAGCCCCAGCATTTT.

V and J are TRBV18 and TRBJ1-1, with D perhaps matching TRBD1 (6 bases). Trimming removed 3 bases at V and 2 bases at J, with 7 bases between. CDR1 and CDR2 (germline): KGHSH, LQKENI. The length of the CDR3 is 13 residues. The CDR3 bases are TGTGCCAGCTCACCGGACAGCAACACTGAAGCTTTCTTT. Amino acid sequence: CASSPDSNTEAFF.

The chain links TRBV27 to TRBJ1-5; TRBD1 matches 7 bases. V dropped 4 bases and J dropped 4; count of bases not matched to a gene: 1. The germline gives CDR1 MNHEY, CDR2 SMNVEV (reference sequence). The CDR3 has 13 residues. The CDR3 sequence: CASSSGQNQPQHF. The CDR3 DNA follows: TGTGCCAGCAGTTCGGGACAGAATCAGCCCCAGCATTTT.

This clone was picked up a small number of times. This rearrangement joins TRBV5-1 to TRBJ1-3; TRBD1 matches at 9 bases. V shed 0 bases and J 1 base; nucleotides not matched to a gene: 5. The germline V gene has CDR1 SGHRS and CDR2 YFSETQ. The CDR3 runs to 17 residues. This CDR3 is CASSLEGQGYSGNTIYF. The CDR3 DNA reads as TGCGCCAGCAGCTTGGAGGGACAGGGTTATTCTGGAAACACCATATATTTT.